Listed below are T cell receptor beta chains from one sample, sequenced in a study of blood T cells in healthy people across ages. One entry per CDR3 protein, called by TCRdb with MiXCR from the 5' RACE reads. The repertoire holds roughly 700,000 distinct CDR3 sequences, with 49% as singletons. Sequencing was performed on blood. These receptors originate from a woman aged 60-75 years in good health. The conserved cysteine and the conserved F or W are not part of the CDR3 here. D genes are given only for firm matches. The size field is filled for only some rows; it gives once, few, many or a size class.

d_call clone_size j_call v_call cdr3_aa
TRBD1 - TRBJ1-5 TRBV29-1 SVGSGQGNQPQH
TRBD2 many TRBJ2-7 TRBV20-1 SASGTTTEQY
- - TRBJ2-3 TRBV28 ASSLTGRGTDTPY
TRBD1 - TRBJ2-7 TRBV28 ASTRTGTYEQY
TRBD1 few TRBJ2-7 TRBV6-2/TRBV6-3 ASSRPGTGDYEQY
TRBD2 few TRBJ2-3 TRBV7-2 ASSPGTSWTDTQY
TRBD2 - TRBJ2-3 TRBV20-1 SARERRIAGEGGTQY
TRBD2 few TRBJ2-1 TRBV20-1 SALANLAALYNEQF
- few TRBJ1-5 TRBV6-6 ASSYNRNQPQH
- - TRBJ2-1 TRBV9 ASSFGGGKKNNEQF
TRBD1 - TRBJ2-7 TRBV6-2/TRBV6-3 ASSRTGVEQY
- few TRBJ1-4 TRBV2 ASCRVGEKLF
TRBD1 - TRBJ2-1 TRBV2 ASSPAGTGVGYNEQF
TRBD1 - TRBJ2-3 TRBV4-3 ASSWDRGREDTQY
- many TRBJ2-7 TRBV5-1 ASSLVWGGQADEQY
- - TRBJ1-1 TRBV28 ASGNADRANTEAF
- few TRBJ1-1 TRBV12-3/TRBV12-4 ASSYEGTRTEAF
TRBD1 - TRBJ2-1 TRBV6-2/TRBV6-3 ASRPTGMGSYNEQF
TRBD1 - TRBJ2-7 TRBV7-9 ASSFRDSSYEQY
TRBD1 - TRBJ2-2 TRBV5-1 ASSPSPGQGAGGELF
TRBD2 - TRBJ2-1 TRBV6-5 ASSYSPREGYNEQF
- - TRBJ1-4 TRBV29-1 SVQRGGNEKLF
- - TRBJ2-3 TRBV6-1 ASSERWSGVTDTQY
- - TRBJ1-5 TRBV4-3 ASSQENYQPQH
- few TRBJ2-1 TRBV12-3/TRBV12-4 ASGGSLPYNEQF
- - TRBJ2-3 TRBV7-2 ASSRRDTDTQY
TRBD2 - TRBJ2-1 TRBV28 ASSPIPRSRLADGSSYNEQF
- few - TRBV7-2 ASSLGIFGEQY
- - TRBJ2-7 TRBV7-3 ASSPGLGYHEQY
- - TRBJ2-7 TRBV2 ASTGGTDYEQY
- - TRBJ2-7 TRBV2 ASSEVGDEQY
- - TRBJ1-1 TRBV2 ASRTGMNTEAF
- - TRBJ2-7 TRBV6-5 ASRRGLGYEQY
- - TRBJ1-2 TRBV7-2 ASSLGSINYGYT
- - TRBJ2-7 TRBV5-1 ASSLVGEHEQY
- - TRBJ2-1 TRBV5-5 ASSVSWLGNEQF
TRBD1 - TRBJ1-6 TRBV10-3 AISDPGTGLSPLH
- few TRBJ2-1 TRBV7-8 ASSPTGDSYNEQF
TRBD1 - TRBJ1-4 TRBV5-1 ASSRRGSWTGDEKLF
- few TRBJ1-2 TRBV27 ASSLRGGNYGYT
TRBD1 - TRBJ1-4 TRBV5-1 ASSSGQGNEKLF
- - TRBJ1-4 TRBV7-2 ASRVGGSAEKLF